Shown below are 21 T cell receptor beta chains from a single sample sequenced in a study of tumor-infiltrating lymphocytes in primary liver carcinoma. Bulk tissue was left unsorted, and RNA and DNA were co-extracted from 20-30 mg of it. From 450 to 550 ng total RNA, TCR beta cDNA was generated with a primer in the constant region. Researchers made the TCR beta libraries by running three nested multiplex PCR rounds with slightly modified ARM-PCR. TRBV1-TRBV30 forward primers and a C-beta reverse primer were used in the first two PCR rounds, which each ran for approximately 9 cycles. TCRdb recomputed calls from the multiplex PCR reads with MiXCR, one row per CDR3 protein. The data hold some 110,000 distinct CDR3 sequences, with 64% observed a single time. Sequencing was done on a sample of liver tumor tissue from sampling region 3. Subset described: tumor region T3, left-lateral pole. The receptors derive from a woman aged 55-70 years with primary liver carcinoma and hepatitis B virus infection.

This chain connects TRBV12-3 or TRBV12-4 to TRBJ1-3, with 7 bases lining up with TRBD1. The CDR3 has 15 residues. The trim removed 2 bases at V and 1 base at J, leaving 2 bases unmatched. The CDR3, as DNA: TGTGCCAGCAGTTTACTGGACAGGTCTGGAAACACCATATATTTT. This sequence encodes CASSLLDRSGNTIYF.

CDR3 coding DNA: TGCGCCCGCAATAACCCGAACACTGAAGCTTTCTTT. Translation gives CARNNPNTEAFF. This chain links TRBV5-1 with TRBJ1-1; D ambiguous. This CDR3 comprises 12 residues. V lost 10 bases and J lost 1, with 11 bases in between. Germline assignment: CDR1 SGHRS and CDR2 YFSETQ.

V and J are TRBV11-2 and TRBJ2-3; possible D gene TRBD1, 5 bases. V gave up 10 bases and J gave up 2 bases, with 13 bases separating them. CDR3 length: 13 amino acids. Germline V gives CDR1 SGHAT, CDR2 FQNNGV. DNA for the CDR3: TGTGCCATCATGGGGCTTCCCACAGATACGCAGTATTTT. It is translated as CAIMGLPTDTQYF.

This chain links TRBV11-3 with TRBJ2-1; D perhaps matches TRBD2 (7 bases). V shed 4 bases and J shed 9 bases, with 25 bases lying between them. The CDR3 contains 17 residues. Germline CDR1 is SGHNT and CDR2 is YENEEA. The CDR3 DNA reads TGTGCCAGCAGCTCCCGGGGGGCGCGTACCGTGGGCAGTGAGCAGTTCTTC. Translated: CASSSRGARTVGSEQFF. Using reference TRBV11-3 and TRBJ2-1 for the parts outside the CDR3, the full variable domain is EAGVVQSPRYKIIEKKQPVAFWCNPISGHNTLYWYLQNLGQGPELLIRYENEEAVDDSQLPKDRFSAERLKGVDSTLKIQPAELGDSAVYLCASSSRGARTVGSEQFFGPGTRLTVL.

V and J are TRBV11-3 and TRBJ2-1; perhaps TRBD2 as D (6 bases). CDR3 length equals 15 residues. V lost 5 bases and J lost 7, with 18 bases in between. In germline, CDR1 is SGHNT, CDR2 YENEEA. The CDR3 region is CASSQAAGTVNEQFF. The CDR3 DNA follows: TGTGCCAGCAGCCAGGCGGCGGGAACCGTAAATGAGCAGTTCTTC.

In this sample, this clonotype is medium-sized (0.01 to 0.1%). The chain uses TRBV12-3 or TRBV12-4 and TRBJ2-1, with 8 nucleotides matching TRBD2. The trim removed 6 bases at V and 1 base at J, leaving 5 bases unmatched. The CDR3 is 15 residues long. The DNA of the CDR3 is TGTGCCAGCAGACCTGGCGGGAGGTCCTACAATGAGCAGTTCTTC. Amino acids: CASRPGGRSYNEQFF.

Turning to this clonotype: An end of the junction differs from the germline gene, which may be a read error. The chain couples TRBV12-3 or TRBV12-4 to TRBJ2-2, with 9 bases fitting TRBD2. The CDR3 totals 17 residues. The chain's CDR3 is CASTAGGSSTHTGDLFF. The CDR3 nucleotides read TGTGCCAGCACCGCGGGAGGGTCAAGTACCCACACCGGGGACCTGTTTTTT.

Details on this clonotype: An end of the junction differs from the germline gene, which may be a read error. The genes are TRBV10-3 and TRBJ1-5, with unresolved D. The CDR3 sequence is 14 residues long. Germline V gene lookup returns CDR1 ENHRY and CDR2 SYGVKD. CDR3 region: CAISETESNRPQHF. CDR3 bases: TGTGCCATCAGTGAGACAGAATCAAATCGGCCCCAGCATTTT.

As to this clonotype: At one of its ends the junction is not consistent with the germline gene, which may arise from a read error. The chain couples TRBV11-2 to TRBJ2-1; TRBD2 agrees at 12 bases. Germline V gene sequence: CDR1 SGHAT, CDR2 FQNNGV. The CDR3 extends over 13 amino acids. The CDR3 region is CDSSWTSGVERFF. CDR3 sequence (DNA): TGTGACAGCAGCTGGACTAGCGGGGTAGAGCGGTTCTTC.

This clonotype has ten or more counts. The V gene is TRBV13, the J gene TRBJ2-2; D is uncertain. CDR3 length: 16 amino acids. Between the trimmed V and J ends, which lost 0 bases and 8 bases, there was a span of 16 bases. Germline loops: CDR1 PRHDT, CDR2 FYEKMQ (reference sequence). This chain's CDR3 is CASSLGGATHLGELFF. The CDR3 DNA reads TGTGCCAGCAGCTTAGGTGGAGCGACGCACCTAGGGGAGCTGTTTTTT.

About this clonotype itself: A junction boundary mismatches the germline segment, possibly from a read error. The chain recombines TRBV11-2 with TRBJ1-1; a possible D gene is TRBD1 (5 bases). Germline V gene lookup returns CDR1 SGHAT and CDR2 FQNNGV. The length of the CDR3 is 20 residues. The CDR3 protein is CAGSPHQHGHLRFWGHEAFF. The CDR3 DNA sequence: TGTGCCGGCAGCCCACATCAGCACGGACACCTTCGCTTTTGGGGCCATGAAGCTTTCTTC.

In the case of this clonotype: The junction does not match germline at one end; this may be a read error. The chain recombines TRBV6-5 with TRBJ1-4; D may be TRBD1 (6 bases). The CDR3 consists of 15 residues. Germline-derived CDR1 and CDR2 are MNHEY and SVGAGI. CDR3 loop: CVSSYSGATNEKLFF. The DNA of the CDR3 is TGTGTCAGCAGTTACTCGGGGGCAACTAATGAAAAACTGTTCTTT.

Turning to this clonotype: One base away lies a much larger clone, so this may be a sequencing read error. The chain couples TRBV7-9 to TRBJ1-2; D is unclear. Germline lookup yields CDR1 SEHNR and CDR2 FQNEAQ (reference sequence). This CDR3 has 15 amino acids. CDR3 sequence (DNA): TGTGTCAGCAGCTATGAAGGGTCATCCGGATATGGCTACACCTTC. Translation gives CVSSYEGSSGYGYTF.

This clonotype occurred a few times. This chain uses TRBV5-8 with TRBJ2-1; tentatively, D is TRBD1 (6 bases). Deletions cut 0 bases from V and 3 bases from J, with 13 bases between. CDR1 is SGHTS and CDR2 is YDEGEE in the germline V gene. The CDR3 sequence is 16 residues long. CDR3 in DNA: TGTGCCAGCAGCTTGGAGGGGGACACCTACTACAATGAGCAGTTCTTC. It encodes CASSLEGDTYYNEQFF.

The chain couples TRBV5-4 to TRBJ2-2; 8 bases fit TRBD2. The germline V gene has CDR1 SGHNT and CDR2 YYREEE (reference sequence). The CDR3 is 15 amino acids. V trimming: 9 bases; J trimming: 2 bases; junction bases outside the gene matches: 9. CDR3 region: CANSLGLDNTGELFF. The DNA for the CDR3 is TGTGCCAACAGTTTGGGACTAGACAACACCGGGGAGCTGTTTTTT.

Here the CDR3 reads CARGDLQGFAETQYF. The CDR3 region has the DNA TGTGCCAGGGGGGACCTACAGGGGTTCGCGGAGACCCAGTACTTC. The chain has TRBV30 and TRBJ2-5, with D perhaps TRBD1 (7 bases). Per germline, CDR1 GTSNPN and CDR2 SVGIG (reference sequence). Trimming shortened V by 8 bases and J by 5 bases, and 24 bases separated the two germline ends. This CDR3 comprises 15 residues.

The chain joins TRBV29-1 to TRBJ1-2; no firm D call. Per the germline V gene, CDR1 is SQVTM and CDR2 is ANQGSEA. This CDR3 has 12 residues. V was clipped by 8 bases and J by 6 bases, with 16 bases between them. The CDR3 nucleotides are TGCAGCTCCCTTATTGGGGAAAATGGCTACACCTTC. This sequence encodes CSSLIGENGYTF.

With regard to this clonotype: The junction differs from germline at one of its ends, possibly a read error. The chain links TRBV6-2 or TRBV6-3 to TRBJ2-3; D ambiguous. The CDR3 is 13 amino acids. From germline, CDR1 is MNHEY and CDR2 SVGEGT. The CDR3 loop is CASRYADVVTQYF. The DNA of the CDR3 is TGTGCAAGCAGATACGCTGACGTGGTTACGCAGTATTTT.

This clonotype was recorded only once. At one boundary the junction diverges from the germline segment, which might be a read error. The chain employs TRBV29-1 and TRBJ2-7, with TRBD2 identical over 12 bases. CDR1 is SQVTM and CDR2 is ANQGSEA in the germline V gene. The CDR3 has 14 residues. The CDR3 loop reads CTVSTSGRLYEQYF. The CDR3 nucleotides read TGTACCGTTTCGACTAGCGGGAGACTCTACGAGCAGTACTTC.

The chain couples TRBV9 to TRBJ1-6; 11 bases are a match to TRBD1. Germline CDR1 is SGDLS and CDR2 is YYNGEE. This CDR3 is built from 16 residues. With 3 bases clipped from V and 8 bases from J, the junction kept 7 bases outside the gene matches. CDR3 in DNA: TGTGCCAGCAGCGCCGGGACAGGGGGACGGGATTCACCCCTCCACTTT. Its translation is CASSAGTGGRDSPLHF.

This clonotype was recorded many times. The chain links TRBV29-1 to TRBJ2-3; D remains unclear. Trimming took off 6 bases at V and 2 bases at J, with 9 bases between the two ends. The CDR3 loop spans 12 amino acids. Germline CDR1 SQVTM, CDR2 ANQGSEA. This chain's CDR3 is CSVVDNTDTQYF. The CDR3 DNA is TGCAGCGTCGTAGACAACACAGATACGCAGTATTTT.